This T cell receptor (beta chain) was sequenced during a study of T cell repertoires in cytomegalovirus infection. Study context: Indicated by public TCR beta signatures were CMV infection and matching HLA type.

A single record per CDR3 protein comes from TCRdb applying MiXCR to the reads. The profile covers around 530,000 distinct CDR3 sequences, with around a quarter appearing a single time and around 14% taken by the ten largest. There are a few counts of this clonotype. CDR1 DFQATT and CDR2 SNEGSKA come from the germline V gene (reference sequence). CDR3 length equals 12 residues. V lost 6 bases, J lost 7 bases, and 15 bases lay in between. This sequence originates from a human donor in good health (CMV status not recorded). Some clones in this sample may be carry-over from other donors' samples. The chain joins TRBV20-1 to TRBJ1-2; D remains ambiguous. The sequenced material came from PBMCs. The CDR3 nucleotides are TGCAGTGCCCTCGGCGCATCCTTTGGCTACACCTTC. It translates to CSALGASFGYTF.